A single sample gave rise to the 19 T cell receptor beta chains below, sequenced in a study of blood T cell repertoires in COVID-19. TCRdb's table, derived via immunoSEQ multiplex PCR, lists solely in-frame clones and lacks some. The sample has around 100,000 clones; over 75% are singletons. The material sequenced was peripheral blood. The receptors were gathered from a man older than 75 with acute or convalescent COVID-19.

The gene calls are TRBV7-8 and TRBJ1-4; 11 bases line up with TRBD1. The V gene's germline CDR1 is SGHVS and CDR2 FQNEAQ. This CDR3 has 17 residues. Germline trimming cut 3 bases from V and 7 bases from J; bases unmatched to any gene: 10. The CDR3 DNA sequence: TGTGCCAGCAGCTTTGCGGGACAGGGGGTGGGTTTTGAAAAACTGTTTTTT. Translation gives CASSFAGQGVGFEKLFF.

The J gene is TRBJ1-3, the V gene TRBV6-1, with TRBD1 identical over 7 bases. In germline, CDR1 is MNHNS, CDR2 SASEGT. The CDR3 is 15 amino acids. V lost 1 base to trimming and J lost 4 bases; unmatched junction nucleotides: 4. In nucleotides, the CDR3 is TGTGCCAGCAGTGAAGACAGGGGTTTCGGAAACACCATATATTTT. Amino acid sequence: CASSEDRGFGNTIYF.

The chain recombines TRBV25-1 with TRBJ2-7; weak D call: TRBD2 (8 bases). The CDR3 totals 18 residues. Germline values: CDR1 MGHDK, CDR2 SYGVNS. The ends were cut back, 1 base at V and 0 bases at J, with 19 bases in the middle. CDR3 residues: CASSELARGGTSSYEQYF. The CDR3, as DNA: TGTGCCAGCAGTGAATTGGCCAGGGGGGGGACTAGCTCCTACGAGCAGTACTTC.

The CDR3 DNA reads as TGCGCCAGCAGCCGCGATGGACAGATCACCGGGGAGCTGTTTTTT. Translated: CASSRDGQITGELFF. The chain has TRBV5-1 and TRBJ2-2; TRBD1 might be the D (6 bases). The germline V gene has CDR1 SGHRS and CDR2 YFSETQ. This CDR3 has 15 residues. V lost 4 bases and J lost 4, with 14 bases in between.

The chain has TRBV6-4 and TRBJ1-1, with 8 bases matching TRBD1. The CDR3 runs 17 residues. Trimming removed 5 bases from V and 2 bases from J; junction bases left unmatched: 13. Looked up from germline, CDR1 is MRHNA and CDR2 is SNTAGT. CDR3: CASSPLVDRGLNTEAFF. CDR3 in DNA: TGTGCCAGCAGTCCCCTCGTCGACAGGGGCCTAAACACTGAAGCTTTCTTT.

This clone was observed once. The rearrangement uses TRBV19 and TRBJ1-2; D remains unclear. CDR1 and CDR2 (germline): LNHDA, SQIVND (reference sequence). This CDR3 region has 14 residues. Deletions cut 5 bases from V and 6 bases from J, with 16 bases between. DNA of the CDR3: TGTGCCAGTAGTCCCCAGTCCTGGGCTAATGGCTACACCTTC. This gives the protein CASSPQSWANGYTF.

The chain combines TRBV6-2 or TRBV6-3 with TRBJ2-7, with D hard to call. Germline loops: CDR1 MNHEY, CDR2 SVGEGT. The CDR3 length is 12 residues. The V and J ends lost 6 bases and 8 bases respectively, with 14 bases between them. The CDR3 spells CASSDPRLKQYF. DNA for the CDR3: TGTGCCAGCAGCGATCCGCGGTTGAAGCAGTACTTC.

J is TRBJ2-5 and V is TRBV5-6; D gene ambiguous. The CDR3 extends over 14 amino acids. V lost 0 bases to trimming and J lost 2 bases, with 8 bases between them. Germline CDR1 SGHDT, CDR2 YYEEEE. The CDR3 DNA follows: TGTGCCAGCAGCTTGGGCTACCCTCAAGAGACCCAGTACTTC. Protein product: CASSLGYPQETQYF.

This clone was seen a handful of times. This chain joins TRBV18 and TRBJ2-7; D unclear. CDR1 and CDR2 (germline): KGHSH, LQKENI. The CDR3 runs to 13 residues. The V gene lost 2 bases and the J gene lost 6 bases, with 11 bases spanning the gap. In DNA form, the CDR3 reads TGTGCCAGCTCACCAAATCCAGGAACCGAGCAGTACTTC. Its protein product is CASSPNPGTEQYF.

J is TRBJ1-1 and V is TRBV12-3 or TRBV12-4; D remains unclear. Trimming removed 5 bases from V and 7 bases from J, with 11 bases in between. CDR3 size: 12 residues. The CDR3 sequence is CASSQTAHEAFF. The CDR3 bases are TGTGCCAGCAGTCAAACAGCCCATGAAGCTTTCTTT.

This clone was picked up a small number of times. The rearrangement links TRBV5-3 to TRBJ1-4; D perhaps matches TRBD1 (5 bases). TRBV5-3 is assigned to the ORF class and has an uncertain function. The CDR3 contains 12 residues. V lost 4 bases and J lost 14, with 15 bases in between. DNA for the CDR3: TGTGCCAGAAGCGGAGGGGCCCAGTGTCTGTTTTTT. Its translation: CARSGGAQCLFF.

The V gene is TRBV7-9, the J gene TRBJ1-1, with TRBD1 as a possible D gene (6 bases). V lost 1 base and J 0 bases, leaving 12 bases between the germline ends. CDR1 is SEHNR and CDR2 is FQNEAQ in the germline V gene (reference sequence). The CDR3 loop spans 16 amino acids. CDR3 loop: CASSLVGAGMNTEAFF. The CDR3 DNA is TGTGCCAGCAGCTTAGTGGGGGCCGGAATGAACACTGAAGCTTTCTTT.

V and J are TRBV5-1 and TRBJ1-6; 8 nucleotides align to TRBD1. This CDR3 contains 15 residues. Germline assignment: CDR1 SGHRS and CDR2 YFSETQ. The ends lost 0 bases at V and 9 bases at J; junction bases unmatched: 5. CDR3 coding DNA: TGCGCCAGCAGCTTGGATACAGGGGGAAGTTCACCCCTCCACTTT. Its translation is CASSLDTGGSSPLHF. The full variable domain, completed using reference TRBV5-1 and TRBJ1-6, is KAGVTQTPRYLIKTRGQQVTLSCSPISGHRSVSWYQQTPGQGLQFLFEYFSETQRNKGNFPGRFSGRQFSNSRSEMNVSTLELGDSALYLCASSLDTGGSSPLHFGNGTRLTVT.

Written as DNA, the CDR3 is TGCAGCGTTGGGGGGGCAACTAATGAAAAACTGTTTTTT. Amino acid sequence: CSVGGATNEKLFF. This chain links TRBV29-1 with TRBJ1-4; D perhaps matches TRBD1 (5 bases). Germline V gene data show CDR1 as SQVTM and CDR2 as ANQGSEA. The CDR3 runs 13 residues. V lost 4 bases, J lost 0 bases, and 6 bases lay in between. Supplemented by reference TRBV29-1 and TRBJ1-4, the full variable domain reads SAVISQKPSRDICQRGTSLTIQCQVDSQVTMMFWYRQQPGQSLTLIATANQGSEATYESGFVIDKFPISRPNLTFSTLTVSNMSPEDSSIYLCSVGGATNEKLFFGSGTQLSVL.

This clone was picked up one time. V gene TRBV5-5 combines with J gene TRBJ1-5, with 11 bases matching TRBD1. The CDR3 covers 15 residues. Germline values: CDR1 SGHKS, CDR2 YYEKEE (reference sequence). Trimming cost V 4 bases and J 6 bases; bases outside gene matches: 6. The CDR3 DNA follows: TGTGCCAGCAGCCCGGGACAGGGGGTATTTCAGCCCCAGCATTTT. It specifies CASSPGQGVFQPQHF.

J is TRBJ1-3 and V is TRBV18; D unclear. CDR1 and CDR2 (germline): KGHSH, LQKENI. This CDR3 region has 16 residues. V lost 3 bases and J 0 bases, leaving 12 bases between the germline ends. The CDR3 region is CASSPSQSTSGNTIYF. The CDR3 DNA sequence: TGTGCCAGCTCACCCAGTCAGTCAACCTCTGGAAACACCATATATTTT. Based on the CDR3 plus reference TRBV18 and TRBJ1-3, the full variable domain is NAGVMQNPRHLVRRRGQEARLRCSPMKGHSHVYWYRQLPEEGLKFMVYLQKENIIDESGMPKERFSAEFPKEGPSILRIQQVVRGDSAAYFCASSPSQSTSGNTIYFGEGSWLTVV.

The CDR3 sequence is CASSQGLAPYNEQFF. The CDR3, as DNA: TGTGCCAGCAGCCAGGGACTAGCCCCCTACAATGAGCAGTTCTTC. V and J are TRBV5-5 and TRBJ2-1; 9 bases are shared with TRBD2. The germline gives CDR1 SGHKS, CDR2 YYEKEE (reference sequence). Unmatched junction bases numbered 4, after V lost 4 bases and J lost 2 bases. The CDR3 contains 15 residues. Using reference TRBV5-5 and TRBJ2-1 for the parts outside the CDR3, the full variable domain is DAGVTQSPTHLIKTRGQQVTLRCSPISGHKSVSWYQQVLGQGPQFIFQYYEKEERGRGNFPDRFSARQFPNYSSELNVNALLLGDSALYLCASSQGLAPYNEQFFGPGTRLTVL.

The DNA of the CDR3 is TGTGCCAGCAGCATCCAAGCCGGGACAAAATACAATGAGCAGTTCTTC. Translation: CASSIQAGTKYNEQFF. The rearrangement links TRBV5-4 to TRBJ2-1, with D possibly being TRBD1 (6 bases). CDR3 size: 16 residues. Trimming left V 4 bases short and J 4 bases short, with 18 bases between. Germline CDR1 SGHNT, CDR2 YYREEE (reference sequence).

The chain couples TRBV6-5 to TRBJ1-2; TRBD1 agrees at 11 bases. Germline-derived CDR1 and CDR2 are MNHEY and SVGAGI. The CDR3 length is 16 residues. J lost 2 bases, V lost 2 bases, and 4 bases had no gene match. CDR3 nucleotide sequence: TGTGCCAGCAGTTACCGACGGACAGGGGGCAACTATGGCTACACCTTC. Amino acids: CASSYRRTGGNYGYTF.